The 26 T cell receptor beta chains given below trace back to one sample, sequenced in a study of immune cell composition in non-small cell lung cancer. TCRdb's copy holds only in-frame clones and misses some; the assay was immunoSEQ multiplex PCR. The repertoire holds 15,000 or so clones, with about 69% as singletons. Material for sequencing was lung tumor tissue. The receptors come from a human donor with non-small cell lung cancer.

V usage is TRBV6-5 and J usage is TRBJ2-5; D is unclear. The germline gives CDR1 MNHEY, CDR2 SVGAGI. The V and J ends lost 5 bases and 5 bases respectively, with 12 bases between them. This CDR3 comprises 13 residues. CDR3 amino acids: CASSDFLLETQYF. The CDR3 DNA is TGTGCCAGCAGTGACTTCCTCCTGGAGACCCAGTACTTC.

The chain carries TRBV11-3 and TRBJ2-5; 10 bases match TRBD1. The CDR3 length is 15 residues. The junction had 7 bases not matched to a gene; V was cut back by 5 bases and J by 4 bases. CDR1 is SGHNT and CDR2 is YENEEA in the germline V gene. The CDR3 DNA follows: TGTGCCAGCAGCCTAGGGACAGGGGAGCGAGAGACCCAGTACTTC. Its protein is CASSLGTGERETQYF.

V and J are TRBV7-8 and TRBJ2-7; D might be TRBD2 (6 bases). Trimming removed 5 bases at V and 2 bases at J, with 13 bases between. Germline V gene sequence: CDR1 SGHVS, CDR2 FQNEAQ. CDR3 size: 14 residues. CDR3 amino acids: CASSPRELTYEQYF. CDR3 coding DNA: TGTGCCAGCAGCCCCCGGGAGTTGACCTACGAGCAGTACTTC.

The CDR3 region is CASSSHTGELFF. The CDR3 nucleotides are TGTGCCAGCAGCTCCCATACCGGGGAGCTGTTTTTT. The chain couples TRBV11-3 to TRBJ2-2; D gene uncertain. The CDR3 extends over 12 amino acids. The V gene's germline CDR1 is SGHNT and CDR2 YENEEA. Between the trimmed V and J ends, which lost 4 bases and 5 bases, there was a span of 5 bases.

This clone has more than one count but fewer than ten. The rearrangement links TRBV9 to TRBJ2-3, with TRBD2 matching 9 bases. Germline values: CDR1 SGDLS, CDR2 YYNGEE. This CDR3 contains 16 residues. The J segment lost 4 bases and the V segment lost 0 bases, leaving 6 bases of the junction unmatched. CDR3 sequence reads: CASSVGGLAGADTQYF. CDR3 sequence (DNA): TGTGCCAGCAGCGTAGGTGGATTAGCGGGGGCAGATACGCAGTATTTT.

The CDR3 DNA reads as TGTGCCAGCAGCTTACAGAACACTGAAGCTTTCTTT. Amino acid sequence: CASSLQNTEAFF. The chain recombines TRBV7-9 with TRBJ1-1; D remains unclear. The CDR3 runs to 12 residues. The germline V gene has CDR1 SEHNR and CDR2 FQNEAQ (reference sequence). Trimming pared 2 bases from V and 1 base from J, leaving 2 bases between.

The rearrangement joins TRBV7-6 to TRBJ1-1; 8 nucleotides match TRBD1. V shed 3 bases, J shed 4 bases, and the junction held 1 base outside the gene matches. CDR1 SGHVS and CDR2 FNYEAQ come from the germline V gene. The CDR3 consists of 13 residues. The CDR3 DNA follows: TGTGCCAGCAGCTTTACAGGGGGCACTGAAGCTTTCTTT. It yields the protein CASSFTGGTEAFF.

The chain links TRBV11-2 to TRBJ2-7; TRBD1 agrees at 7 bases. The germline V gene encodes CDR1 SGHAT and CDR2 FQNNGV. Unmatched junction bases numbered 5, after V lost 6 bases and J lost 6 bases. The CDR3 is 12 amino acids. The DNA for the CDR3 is TGTGCCAGCAGTCGACAGGGCGGCGAGCAGTACTTC. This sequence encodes CASSRQGGEQYF.

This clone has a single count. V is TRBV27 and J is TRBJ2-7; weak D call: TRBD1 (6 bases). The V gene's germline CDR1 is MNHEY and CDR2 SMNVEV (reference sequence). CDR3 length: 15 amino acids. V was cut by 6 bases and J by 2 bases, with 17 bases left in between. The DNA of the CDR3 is TGTGCCAGCAGCTTCGGGCAGGGGTACCCCTACGAGCAGTACTTC. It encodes CASSFGQGYPYEQYF.

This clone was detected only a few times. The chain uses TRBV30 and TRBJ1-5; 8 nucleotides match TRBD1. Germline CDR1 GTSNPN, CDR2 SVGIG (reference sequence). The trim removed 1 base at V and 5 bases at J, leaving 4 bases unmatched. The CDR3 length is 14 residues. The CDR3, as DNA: TGTGCCTGGAGTGGACAGGGGAGAGATCAGCCCCAGCATTTT. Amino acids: CAWSGQGRDQPQHF.

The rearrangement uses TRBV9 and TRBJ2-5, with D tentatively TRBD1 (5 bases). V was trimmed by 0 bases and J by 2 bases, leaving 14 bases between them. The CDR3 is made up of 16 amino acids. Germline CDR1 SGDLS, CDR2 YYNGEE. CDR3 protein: CASSVERGWVQETQYF. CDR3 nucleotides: TGTGCCAGCAGCGTAGAAAGGGGATGGGTTCAAGAGACCCAGTACTTC.

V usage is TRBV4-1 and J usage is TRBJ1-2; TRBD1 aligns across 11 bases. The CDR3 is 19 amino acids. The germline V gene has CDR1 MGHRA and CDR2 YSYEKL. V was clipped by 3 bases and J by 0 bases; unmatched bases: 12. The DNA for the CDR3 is TGCGCCAGCAGCCACCCCACCGGACAGGGGGCCTACTCTAACTATGGCTACACCTTC. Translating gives CASSHPTGQGAYSNYGYTF.

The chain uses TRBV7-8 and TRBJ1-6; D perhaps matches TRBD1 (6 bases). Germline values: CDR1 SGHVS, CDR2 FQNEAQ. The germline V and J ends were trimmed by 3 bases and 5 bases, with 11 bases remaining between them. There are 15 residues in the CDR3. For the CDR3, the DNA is TGTGCCAGCAGCTTTTCTAGGACAGATAATTCACCCCTCCACTTT. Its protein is CASSFSRTDNSPLHF.

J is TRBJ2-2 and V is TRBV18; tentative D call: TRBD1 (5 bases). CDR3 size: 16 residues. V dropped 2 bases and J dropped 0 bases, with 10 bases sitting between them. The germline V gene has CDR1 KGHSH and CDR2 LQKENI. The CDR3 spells CASSPRAGSNTGELFF. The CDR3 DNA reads TGTGCCAGCTCACCAAGGGCAGGGTCGAACACCGGGGAGCTGTTTTTT.

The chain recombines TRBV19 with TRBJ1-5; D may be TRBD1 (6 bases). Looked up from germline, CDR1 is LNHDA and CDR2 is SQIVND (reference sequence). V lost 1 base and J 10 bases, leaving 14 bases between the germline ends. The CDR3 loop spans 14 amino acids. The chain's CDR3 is CASSIGGRGRPQHF. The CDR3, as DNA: TGTGCCAGTAGTATAGGGGGCAGGGGTCGACCCCAGCATTTT. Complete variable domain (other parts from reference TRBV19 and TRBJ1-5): DGGITQSPKYLFRKEGQNVTLSCEQNLNHDAMYWYRQDPGQGLRLIYYSQIVNDFQKGDIAEGYSVSREKKESFPLTVTSAQKNPTAFYLCASSIGGRGRPQHFGDGTRLSIL.

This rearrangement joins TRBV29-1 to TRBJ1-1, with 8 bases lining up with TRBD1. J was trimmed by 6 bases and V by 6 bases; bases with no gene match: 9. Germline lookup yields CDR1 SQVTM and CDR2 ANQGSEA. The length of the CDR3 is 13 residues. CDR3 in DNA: TGCAGCGTCGGACAGGGCGGGTATTCTGAAGCTTTCTTT. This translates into CSVGQGGYSEAFF.

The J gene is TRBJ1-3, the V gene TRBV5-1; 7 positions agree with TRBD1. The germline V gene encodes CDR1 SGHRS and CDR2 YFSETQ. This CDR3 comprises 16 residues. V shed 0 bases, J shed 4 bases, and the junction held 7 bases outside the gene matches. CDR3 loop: CASSLGQGSTGNTIYF. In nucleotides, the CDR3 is TGCGCCAGCAGCTTGGGACAGGGAAGTACCGGAAACACCATATATTTT.

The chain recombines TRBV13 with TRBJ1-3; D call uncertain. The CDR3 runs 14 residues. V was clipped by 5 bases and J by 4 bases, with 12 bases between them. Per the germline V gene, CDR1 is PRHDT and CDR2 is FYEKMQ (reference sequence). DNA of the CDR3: TGTGCCAGCAGCCGAACAGTGGCCGGAAACACCATATATTTT. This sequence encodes CASSRTVAGNTIYF.

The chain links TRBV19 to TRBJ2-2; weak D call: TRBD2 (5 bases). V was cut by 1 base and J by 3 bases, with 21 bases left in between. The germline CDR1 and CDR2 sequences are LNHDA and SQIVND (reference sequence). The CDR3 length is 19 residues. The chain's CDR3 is CASSIGGVPGSAYTGELFF. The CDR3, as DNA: TGTGCCAGTAGTATAGGTGGGGTACCGGGGTCAGCGTACACCGGGGAGCTGTTTTTT.

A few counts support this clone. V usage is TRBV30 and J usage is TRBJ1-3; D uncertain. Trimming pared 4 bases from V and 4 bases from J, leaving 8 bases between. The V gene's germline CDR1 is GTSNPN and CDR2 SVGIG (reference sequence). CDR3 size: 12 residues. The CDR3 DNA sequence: TGTGCCTGGAAATTTCGGGGAAACACCATATATTTT. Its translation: CAWKFRGNTIYF.

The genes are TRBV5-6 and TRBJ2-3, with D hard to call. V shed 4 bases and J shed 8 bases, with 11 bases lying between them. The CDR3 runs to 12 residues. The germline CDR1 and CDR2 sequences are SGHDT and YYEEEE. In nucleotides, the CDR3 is TGTGCCAGCAGCCTTACTATGAGTACGCAGTATTTT. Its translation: CASSLTMSTQYF.

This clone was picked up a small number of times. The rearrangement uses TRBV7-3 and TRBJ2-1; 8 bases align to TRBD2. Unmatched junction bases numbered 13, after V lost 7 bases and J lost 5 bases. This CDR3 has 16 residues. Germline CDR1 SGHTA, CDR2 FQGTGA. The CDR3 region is CASTSVGRGVHNEQFF. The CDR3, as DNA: TGTGCCAGCACTTCCGTGGGGCGGGGGGTTCACAATGAGCAGTTCTTC.

The CDR3 reads CASSVGGQGFVGTDTQYF. As DNA, the CDR3 is TGTGCCAGTAGTGTAGGGGGACAGGGGTTTGTTGGGACAGATACGCAGTATTTT. This rearrangement joins TRBV19 to TRBJ2-3; 10 bases map to TRBD1. CDR3 length equals 18 residues. CDR1 and CDR2 (germline): LNHDA, SQIVND (reference sequence). V lost 5 bases and J lost 3; bases outside the gene matches: 14.

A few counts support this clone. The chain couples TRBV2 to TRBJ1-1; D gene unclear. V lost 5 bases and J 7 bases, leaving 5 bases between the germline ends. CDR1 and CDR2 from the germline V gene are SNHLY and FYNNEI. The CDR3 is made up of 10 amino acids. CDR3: CASSLGEAFF. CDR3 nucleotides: TGTGCCAGCAGTCTAGGTGAAGCTTTCTTT.

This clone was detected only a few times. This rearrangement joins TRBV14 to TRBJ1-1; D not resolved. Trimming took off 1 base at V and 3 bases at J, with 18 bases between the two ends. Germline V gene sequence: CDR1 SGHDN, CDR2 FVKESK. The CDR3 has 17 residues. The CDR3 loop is CASSQVIVGRLDTEAFF. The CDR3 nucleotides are TGTGCCAGCAGCCAAGTAATAGTGGGCAGACTAGACACTGAAGCTTTCTTT.

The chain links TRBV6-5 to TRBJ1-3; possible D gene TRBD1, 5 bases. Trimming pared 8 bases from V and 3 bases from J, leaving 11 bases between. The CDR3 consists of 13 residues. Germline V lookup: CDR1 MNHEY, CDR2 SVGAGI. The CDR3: CASPSTDGNTIYF. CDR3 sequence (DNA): TGTGCCAGCCCGTCGACAGATGGAAACACCATATATTTT.